This paragraph covers one T cell receptor beta chain sequence. No antigen is known for it. This sample stems from a study of cytomegalovirus exposure and HLA in healthy donors. Study findings and constraints: A few chains linked to CMV were shown in vitro to be specific for CMV antigens. The authors listed about 170 TCR beta chains as cytomegalovirus-associated.

Among the donors, all were healthy bone marrow donors. A multiplex PCR was run with 60 Vbeta primers and 13 Jbeta primers. The data were produced by immunoSEQ multiplex PCR, yet TCRdb's version contains in-frame clones alone and is incomplete. The sample lists roughly 120,000 clones, around 73% occurring once. The CDR3 runs 13 residues. From germline, CDR1 is SNHLY and CDR2 FYNNEI. Germline trimming cut 6 bases from V and 3 bases from J; bases unmatched to any gene: 1. The clonotype originates from a woman in her 40s in good health and CMV-seropositive. The genes are TRBV2 and TRBJ2-7; TRBD2 aligns across 11 bases. Material for sequencing was PBMCs. In DNA form, the CDR3 reads TGTGCCAGCAGCGGACTAGCGGGCTACGAGCAGTACTTC. Protein sequence: CASSGLAGYEQYF.